The 18 T cell receptor beta chains in this list originate from one sample, sequenced in a study of blood T cell repertoires in COVID-19. Profiled with immunoSEQ multiplex PCR; TCRdb holds only in-frame clones, not every one. The top ten hold roughly 29% of the sample, which has about 120,000 clones, more than 75% seen once. Sequenced input: peripheral blood. The receptors were gathered from a woman in her 70s with acute or convalescent COVID-19.

This clone was detected only a few times. V is TRBV7-2 and J is TRBJ1-6, with 9 bases identical to TRBD1. V was clipped by 6 bases and J by 4 bases; unmatched bases: 7. Germline lookup yields CDR1 SGHTA and CDR2 FQGNSA. The CDR3 covers 16 residues. The CDR3 DNA sequence: TGTGCCAGCAGTTCCACAGGGGGCGCATATAATTCACCCCTCCACTTT. This sequence encodes CASSSTGGAYNSPLHF.

CDR3 DNA: TGTGCCAGCAGCCCTCCAGGGGTCACTGGAAACACCATATATTTT. Translating gives CASSPPGVTGNTIYF. The V and J genes are TRBV7-9 and TRBJ1-3; D might be TRBD1 (6 bases). CDR3 size: 15 residues. Germline CDR1 SEHNR, CDR2 FQNEAQ (reference sequence). V lost 5 bases to trimming and J lost 2 bases, with 13 bases between them.

The gene calls are TRBV9 and TRBJ1-6, with 7 bases aligning to TRBD1. The length of the CDR3 is 15 residues. With V trimmed by 3 bases and J by 8 bases, 8 bases remained unmatched. Germline-derived CDR1 and CDR2 are SGDLS and YYNGEE. The CDR3 sequence is CASSARQGSDSPLHF. Written as DNA, the CDR3 is TGTGCCAGCAGCGCCAGACAGGGCAGCGATTCACCCCTCCACTTT. Drawing the rest from reference TRBV9 and TRBJ1-6, the complete variable domain is DSGVTQTPKHLITATGQRVTLRCSPRSGDLSVYWYQQSLDQGLQFLIQYYNGEERAKGNILERFSAQQFPDLHSELNLSSLELGDSALYFCASSARQGSDSPLHFGNGTRLTVT.

This chain joins TRBV7-8 and TRBJ1-2, with TRBD1 matching over 11 bases. The germline CDR1 and CDR2 sequences are SGHVS and FQNEAQ. The CDR3 runs to 14 residues. V was clipped by 5 bases and J by 8 bases; unmatched bases: 7. The CDR3 loop reads CASSRRDRGYGYTF. CDR3 bases: TGTGCCAGCAGCCGCCGGGACAGGGGGTACGGCTACACCTTC.

The chain uses TRBV5-4 and TRBJ2-2, with D perhaps TRBD2 (5 bases). The CDR3 runs 15 residues. The V end lost 4 bases, the J end lost 6 bases, and 16 bases lay between the germline ends. Germline CDR1 and CDR2: SGHNT and YYREEE (reference sequence). The DNA of the CDR3 is TGTGCCAGCAGCCTTACGGACGGAGGACCCGGGGAGCTGTTTTTT. This sequence encodes CASSLTDGGPGELFF.

J is TRBJ2-2 and V is TRBV18; 8 bases match TRBD1. The ends lost 2 bases at V and 5 bases at J; junction bases unmatched: 7. CDR1 and CDR2 from the germline V gene are KGHSH and LQKENI. This CDR3 region has 16 residues. This chain's CDR3 is CASSPTSGGRTGELFF. CDR3 sequence (DNA): TGTGCCAGCTCACCAACTTCAGGGGGCCGGACCGGGGAGCTGTTTTTT.

The chain uses TRBV28 and TRBJ1-5; D unclear. The CDR3 spans 12 residues. CDR1 is MDHEN, CDR2 SYDVKM, per germline. The V end was cut by 3 bases, the J end by 4 bases, with 4 bases between. In nucleotides, the CDR3 is TGTGCCAGCAGTTTCTCTAATCAGCCCCAGCATTTT. The encoded protein is CASSFSNQPQHF. Filled out from reference TRBV28 and TRBJ1-5, the complete variable domain reads DVKVTQSSRYLVKRTGEKVFLECVQDMDHENMFWYRQDPGLGLRLIYFSYDVKMKEKGDIPEGYSVSREKKERFSLILESASTNQTSMYLCASSFSNQPQHFGDGTRLSIL.

The CDR3 region has the DNA TGTGCCAGTCTTGGGGGGACAGGGGTCTACAATGAGCAGTTCTTC. Translating it yields CASLGGTGVYNEQFF. This chain links TRBV2 with TRBJ2-1, with 10 nucleotides matching TRBD1. CDR1 and CDR2 (germline): SNHLY, FYNNEI. V dropped 9 bases and J dropped 3; count of bases not matched to a gene: 8. This CDR3 comprises 15 residues.

This clone was detected only once. The chain is built from TRBV18 and TRBJ2-3; D unresolved. V gave up 5 bases and J gave up 3 bases, with 3 bases separating them. The CDR3 spans 11 residues. The germline V gene encodes CDR1 KGHSH and CDR2 LQKENI. CDR3 loop: CASSSTDTQYF. Written as DNA, the CDR3 is TGTGCCAGCTCATCTACAGATACGCAGTATTTT.

The chain has TRBV9 and TRBJ2-1, with D uncertain. Trimming shortened V by 0 bases and J by 9 bases, and 4 bases separated the two germline ends. Germline CDR1 SGDLS, CDR2 YYNGEE. CDR3 length: 11 amino acids. CDR3 bases: TGTGCCAGCAGCGTAGCGGGTGAGCAGTTCTTC. Protein: CASSVAGEQFF.

This sequence joins TRBV4-1 and TRBJ2-7; D is ambiguous. Germline CDR1 is MGHRA and CDR2 is YSYEKL. This CDR3 comprises 13 residues. V lost 3 bases and J 3 bases, leaving 9 bases between the germline ends. The CDR3 loop is CASSHPGGYEQYF. The CDR3 coding sequence is TGCGCCAGCAGCCATCCGGGTGGCTACGAGCAGTACTTC.

The rearrangement links TRBV19 to TRBJ2-6, with D maybe TRBD1 (5 bases). The germline V gene encodes CDR1 LNHDA and CDR2 SQIVND (reference sequence). This CDR3 spans 15 amino acids. Trimming removed 7 bases from V and 0 bases from J, with 10 bases in between. This CDR3 is CASIETDSGANVLTF. CDR3 sequence (DNA): TGTGCCAGTATTGAGACAGACTCTGGGGCCAACGTCCTGACTTTC.

The chain combines TRBV19 with TRBJ1-1, with 10 bases matching TRBD1. Germline V gene lookup returns CDR1 LNHDA and CDR2 SQIVND (reference sequence). With V trimmed by 5 bases and J by 5 bases, 5 bases remained unmatched. The CDR3 totals 14 residues. The CDR3 nucleotides are TGTGCCAGTAGTTTCGGACAGGGGGGGACTGAAGCTTTCTTT. Its protein is CASSFGQGGTEAFF.

The genes are TRBV19 and TRBJ2-2, with 9 bases aligning to TRBD1. The CDR3 loop spans 16 amino acids. Germline CDR1 LNHDA, CDR2 SQIVND (reference sequence). V lost 4 bases and J lost 5; bases outside the gene matches: 8. CDR3 coding DNA: TGTGCCAGTAGTACAATGCCGGGACAGGGAACCGGGGAGCTGTTTTTT. This gives the protein CASSTMPGQGTGELFF.

The chain has TRBV4-1 and TRBJ1-2; 9 positions agree with TRBD1. The CDR3 consists of 15 residues. Germline V gives CDR1 MGHRA, CDR2 YSYEKL. V dropped 4 bases and J dropped 6; count of bases not matched to a gene: 9. Here the CDR3 reads CASSRPGQGTNGYTF. CDR3 nucleotide sequence: TGCGCCAGCAGCCGTCCGGGACAGGGAACTAATGGCTACACCTTC.

This chain connects TRBV6-5 to TRBJ2-2, with 7 bases that match TRBD1. Per germline, CDR1 MNHEY and CDR2 SVGAGI. V lost 6 bases to trimming and J lost 8 bases; unmatched junction nucleotides: 6. The CDR3 is 13 amino acids. DNA for the CDR3: TGTGCCAGCAGGGCGACAGGGCCGGGGGAGCTGTTTTTT. Its protein product is CASRATGPGELFF.

In this sample, this clone turned up once. The chain couples TRBV19 to TRBJ1-4, with D unclear. V dropped 4 bases and J dropped 8 bases, with 20 bases sitting between them. Germline CDR1 is LNHDA and CDR2 is SQIVND (reference sequence). The length of the CDR3 is 16 residues. The CDR3 is CASSTSRPGFGEKLFF. As DNA, the CDR3 is TGTGCCAGTAGTACCTCACGGCCGGGTTTTGGAGAAAAACTGTTTTTT.

The chain has TRBV7-6 and TRBJ2-5; 12 bases align to TRBD2. J lost 3 bases, V lost 5 bases, and 13 bases had no gene match. Germline V gene sequence: CDR1 SGHVS, CDR2 FNYEAQ. The CDR3 totals 18 residues. The CDR3 loop reads CASSITGTSGYTKETQYF. As DNA, the CDR3 is TGTGCCAGCAGCATAACCGGGACTAGCGGGTATACAAAAGAGACCCAGTACTTC.